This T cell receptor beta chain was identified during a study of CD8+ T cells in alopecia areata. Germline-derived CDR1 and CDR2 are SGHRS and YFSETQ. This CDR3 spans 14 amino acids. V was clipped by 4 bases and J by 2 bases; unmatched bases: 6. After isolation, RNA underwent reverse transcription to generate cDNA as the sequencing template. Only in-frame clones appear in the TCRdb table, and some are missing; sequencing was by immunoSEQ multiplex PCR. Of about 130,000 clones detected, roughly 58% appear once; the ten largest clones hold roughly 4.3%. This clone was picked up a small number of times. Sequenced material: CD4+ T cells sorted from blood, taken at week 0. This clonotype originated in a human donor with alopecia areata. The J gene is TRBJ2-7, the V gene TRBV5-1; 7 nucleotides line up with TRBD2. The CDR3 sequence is CASSRSGLTYEQYF. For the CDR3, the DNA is TGCGCCAGCAGCCGTAGCGGGCTGACCTACGAGCAGTACTTC.